This T cell receptor beta chain was sequenced for a study of blood T cells in healthy people across ages. The donors, all healthy, were Caucasians living in Russia, aged 6 to 90. The CDR3 extends over 17 amino acids. The V end lost 2 bases, the J end lost 2 bases, and 18 bases lay between the germline ends. Germline V gene sequence: CDR1 SGHRS, CDR2 YFSETQ. Study-level findings and limits: Among T cells, TCR beta diversity per million cells dropped roughly linearly as age rose.

Alongside a J-beta primer mix, a sample-barcoded 5' primer served in a second PCR lasting roughly 7 to 11 cycles. TCRdb re-called the 5' RACE reads with MiXCR, one entry per CDR3 protein. The data show 700,000 to 900,000 distinct CDR3 sequences, with about a quarter seen just once and less than 3.5% held by the top ten. This clonotype was seen more than once but under ten times. Antigen: not known. These data were also filed under a second study, of T cells of mothers and their children.

The chain joins TRBV5-1 to TRBJ2-3; D is perhaps TRBD1 (6 bases). Sequencing input: blood. This receptor was identified in a boy aged 5-17 years in good health. The CDR3 DNA reads TGCGCCAGCAGCTTTGGACAGCAACTAAGGTCCACAGATACGCAGTATTTT. This sequence encodes CASSFGQQLRSTDTQYF.